The entry below describes one TCR beta chain. This table comes from immunoSEQ multiplex PCR, and its TCRdb copy is limited to in-frame clones, with some not included. The sample lists roughly 150,000 clones, around nine tenths seen once, with 0.68% in the top ten. This entry belongs to a study of control samples from healthy donors and cancer patients. Germline CDR1 is SGHTA and CDR2 is FQGNSA. V gave up 1 base and J gave up 4 bases; unmatched junction bases: 6. CDR3 length: 15 residues. The clonotype comes from a young woman in good health. Sequenced: blood. The chain recombines TRBV7-2 with TRBJ2-5; TRBD1 matches 7 bases. The CDR3 sequence is CASSLVGQGVETQYF. For the CDR3, the DNA is TGTGCCAGCAGCTTAGTCGGGCAGGGGGTAGAGACCCAGTACTTC.